This T cell receptor beta chain came from a study of OX40 agonist ivuxolimab in advanced cancers. Method: immunoSEQ multiplex PCR; TCRdb's copy keeps in-frame clones and lacks some. The sample yields 66,000 or so clones, approximately 77% seen once. The V gene end was trimmed by 5 bases and the J gene end by 5 bases; junction bases not matched to a gene: 5. Germline values: CDR1 SGHAT, CDR2 FQNNGV. CDR3 length equals 14 residues. This TCR came from an adult with an advanced solid tumor such as melanoma, head and neck, liver or kidney cancer. This specimen was CD4+ or CD8+ T cells sorted from blood, taken in a trial of the OX40 agonist ivuxolimab. The rearrangement links TRBV11-2 to TRBJ2-5, with 10 bases aligning to TRBD2. In DNA form, the CDR3 reads TGTGCCAGCAGCCCTAGCGGGGGAGTGGAGACCCAGTACTTC. It translates to CASSPSGGVETQYF.